This T cell receptor (beta chain) was captured in a study of cytomegalovirus exposure and HLA in healthy donors. Whole-study findings and limits: The authors reported that TCR beta sequences could predict HLA-A and HLA-B alleles. These predictions were accurate for most subjects in the first cohort. Cytomegalovirus association was listed for around 180 TCR beta chains. Later analysis identified around 15,000 TCR beta sequences associated with HLA alleles, using a false discovery rate threshold of 0.05.

A word on this clone: Its target is unknown.

Use of 60 Vbeta and 13 Jbeta primers characterized the PCR. Here immunoSEQ multiplex PCR was the method, and the copy in TCRdb shows in-frame clones only, minus some. Here the sample spans under 85,000 clones, roughly 77% being singletons. Trimming removed 0 bases at V and 1 base at J, with 7 bases between. Germline V gene sequence: CDR1 SGHNT, CDR2 YYREEE (reference sequence). This CDR3 spans 14 amino acids. The V call is TRBV5-4, the J call TRBJ1-1; D unclear. The sequenced sample was PBMCs. The source is a woman under 40 in good health and CMV-seronegative. The CDR3, as DNA: TGTGCCAGCAGCTTGGAACGAGGGAACACTGAAGCTTTCTTT. Translated: CASSLERGNTEAFF. Together with reference TRBV5-4 and TRBJ1-1, the CDR3 gives the full variable domain: ETGVTQSPTHLIKTRGQQVTLRCSSQSGHNTVSWYQQALGQGPQFIFQYYREEENGRGNFPPRFSGLQFPNYSSELNVNALELDDSALYLCASSLERGNTEAFFGQGTRLTVV.